A single sample is the source of the 23 T cell receptor beta chains below, sequenced in a study of T-cell reconstitution after alpha-beta-depleted transplantation in children. A library of TCRbeta sequences, prepared with unique molecular identifiers, was generated. TCRdb fed the PCR reads into MiXCR, producing one record per CDR3 protein. The profile shows 450,000 to 550,000 distinct CDR3 sequences, roughly 10% of them singletons. Sequencing was performed on PBMCs, mostly from graft donor cells, taken 180 days after TCRalphabeta/CD19-depleted stem cell transplant. The receptor set was obtained from a female patient aged 2 to 10 who had a stem cell transplant for aplastic anemia, so the T cells may come from the graft donor.

The chain combines TRBV20-1 with TRBJ2-1; 8 bases align to TRBD2. V was pared by 5 bases and J by 7 bases, with 1 base of the junction left unmatched. The CDR3 runs 11 residues. The germline V gene encodes CDR1 DFQATT and CDR2 SNEGSKA (reference sequence). DNA for the CDR3: TGCAGTGCTGGGACTAGAAATGAGCAGTTCTTC. Translated, it gives CSAGTRNEQFF.

This clonotype showed up many times. The gene calls are TRBV29-1 and TRBJ1-1; D not resolved. The CDR3 has 14 residues. The ends were cut back, 3 bases at V and 0 bases at J, with 11 bases in the middle. Germline CDR1 and CDR2: SQVTM and ANQGSEA. CDR3 region: CSVERPSMNTEAFF. The CDR3 coding sequence is TGCAGCGTTGAGCGACCTTCTATGAACACTGAAGCTTTCTTT.

In its sample, this clonotype was seen many times. The chain has TRBV5-1 and TRBJ2-1; 9 nucleotides agree with TRBD2. V was pared by 4 bases and J by 2 bases, with 4 bases of the junction left unmatched. The CDR3 totals 15 residues. Germline loops: CDR1 SGHRS, CDR2 YFSETQ. CDR3 protein: CASSRLADTYNEQFF. The CDR3 DNA reads as TGCGCCAGCAGCCGACTAGCGGACACCTACAATGAGCAGTTCTTC. The full variable domain, in which reference TRBV5-1 and TRBJ2-1 provide the parts outside the CDR3, is KAGVTQTPRYLIKTRGQQVTLSCSPISGHRSVSWYQQTPGQGLQFLFEYFSETQRNKGNFPGRFSGRQFSNSRSEMNVSTLELGDSALYLCASSRLADTYNEQFFGPGTRLTVL.

The chain employs TRBV6-5 and TRBJ2-2; possible D gene TRBD2, 5 bases. The germline V gene encodes CDR1 MNHEY and CDR2 SVGAGI. V lost 0 bases, J lost 5 bases, and 7 bases lay in between. The CDR3 consists of 14 residues. CDR3 nucleotide sequence: TGTGCCAGCAGTTACTCCCGGGGAACCGGGGAGCTGTTTTTT. This encodes CASSYSRGTGELFF.

The rearrangement uses TRBV20-1 and TRBJ2-4; maybe TRBD1 (6 bases). The CDR3 is made up of 17 amino acids. Germline values: CDR1 DFQATT, CDR2 SNEGSKA (reference sequence). V was trimmed by 5 bases and J by 0 bases, leaving 20 bases between them. The CDR3 loop reads CSASQGISFLAKNIQYF. DNA for the CDR3: TGCAGTGCTTCCCAGGGGATCAGTTTCTTAGCCAAAAACATTCAGTACTTC.

This clonotype was picked up a small number of times. The V and J genes are TRBV5-6 and TRBJ2-3; weak D call: TRBD2 (6 bases). V shed 4 bases and J shed 2 bases, with 17 bases lying between them. The CDR3 length is 16 residues. Germline V CDR1 and CDR2: SGHDT, YYEEEE. CDR3 loop: CASSAPLRGPTDTQYF. For the CDR3, the DNA is TGTGCCAGCAGCGCCCCTTTGCGGGGTCCCACAGATACGCAGTATTTT.

The chain uses TRBV25-1 and TRBJ2-7, with 7 nucleotides matching TRBD1. Germline CDR1 MGHDK, CDR2 SYGVNS. The V and J ends lost 0 bases and 3 bases, in that order; junction bases with no gene match: 11. The CDR3 loop spans 17 amino acids. CDR3 in amino acids: CASSEYPTGTGGYEQYF. The CDR3, as DNA: TGTGCCAGCAGTGAATATCCGACAGGGACCGGTGGCTACGAGCAGTACTTC.

This clonotype was seen a handful of times. The chain carries TRBV18 and TRBJ1-1; tentative D call: TRBD1 (5 bases). The CDR3 is made up of 13 amino acids. The germline V and J ends were trimmed by 6 bases and 4 bases, with 12 bases remaining between them. Germline V gene lookup returns CDR1 KGHSH and CDR2 LQKENI. CDR3 residues: CASSRGTLTEAFF. CDR3 coding DNA: TGTGCCAGCTCTCGTGGGACTCTCACTGAAGCTTTCTTT.

This clonotype was seen more than once but under ten times. CDR3 bases: TGTGCCAGCAGCTTAGCGAAGGGGGGAGGCTACACCTTC. It translates to CASSLAKGGGYTF. This chain connects TRBV7-8 to TRBJ1-2; possibly TRBD1 for D (6 bases). V was cut by 0 bases and J by 8 bases, with 10 bases left in between. Per the germline V gene, CDR1 is SGHVS and CDR2 is FQNEAQ. The CDR3 contains 13 residues.

J is TRBJ2-5 and V is TRBV2; D not resolved. Germline loops: CDR1 SNHLY, CDR2 FYNNEI. CDR3 size: 13 residues. The V gene lost 6 bases and the J gene lost 5 bases, with 13 bases spanning the gap. The CDR3 here is CASRRDRSETQYF. The CDR3 coding sequence is TGTGCCAGCAGACGTGACCGGAGTGAGACCCAGTACTTC.

J is TRBJ1-1 and V is TRBV5-6, with D possibly TRBD1 on 5 matching bases. The V gene's germline CDR1 is SGHDT and CDR2 YYEEEE. This CDR3 is 15 amino acids long. V was cut by 1 base and J by 4 bases, with 14 bases left in between. In nucleotides, the CDR3 is TGTGCCAGCAGCTTGCGTACGGGACTCGGCACTGAAGCTTTCTTT. It is translated as CASSLRTGLGTEAFF.

This clonotype was detected only a few times. This chain links TRBV5-1 with TRBJ2-7; D remains unclear. Trimming pared 1 base from V and 3 bases from J, leaving 11 bases between. This CDR3 has 14 amino acids. The germline V gene encodes CDR1 SGHRS and CDR2 YFSETQ. The CDR3 reads CASSLRFSIYEQYF. The DNA of the CDR3 is TGCGCCAGCAGCTTGCGCTTTAGCATCTACGAGCAGTACTTC.

This clonotype was found a few times. CDR3 sequence (DNA): TGTGCCAGCTCACCGTTGGGACTAGCGGGAGTTAGCACCGGGGAGCTGTTTTTT. It codes for CASSPLGLAGVSTGELFF. V is TRBV18 and J is TRBJ2-2; 14 bases fit TRBD2. The germline CDR1 and CDR2 sequences are KGHSH and LQKENI. The CDR3 length is 18 residues. V lost 3 bases to trimming and J lost 4 bases; unmatched junction nucleotides: 7.

In this sample, this clonotype turned up a few times. The rearrangement joins TRBV25-1 to TRBJ1-2, with D possibly matching TRBD1 (5 bases). The length of the CDR3 is 15 residues. Germline V CDR1 and CDR2: MGHDK, SYGVNS. V was pared by 3 bases and J by 4 bases, with 15 bases between. Written as DNA, the CDR3 is TGTGCCAGCAGTGATCCCTCGACAGACTTCTATGGCTACACCTTC. Translated, it gives CASSDPSTDFYGYTF.

The V gene is TRBV7-2, the J gene TRBJ1-1, with no clear D. The V and J ends lost 5 bases and 1 base respectively, with 14 bases between them. Germline V lookup: CDR1 SGHTA, CDR2 FQGNSA. This CDR3 contains 15 residues. Here the CDR3 DNA reads TGTGCCAGCAGCACTACACTTGAACCGAACACTGAAGCTTTCTTT. This encodes CASSTTLEPNTEAFF.

This clonotype was counted at least ten times. The chain employs TRBV29-1 and TRBJ2-1; no firm D call. In germline, CDR1 is SQVTM, CDR2 ANQGSEA. CDR3 length: 12 residues. The V end was cut by 0 bases, the J end by 10 bases, with 10 bases between. The CDR3 loop reads CSVEDPGSEQFF. The DNA of the CDR3 is TGCAGCGTTGAAGATCCCGGCAGCGAGCAGTTCTTC.

The V call is TRBV27, the J call TRBJ2-7; 7 bases map to TRBD2. J lost 3 bases, V lost 2 bases, and 4 bases had no gene match. Per germline, CDR1 MNHEY and CDR2 SMNVEV (reference sequence). The CDR3 contains 14 residues. The CDR3, as DNA: TGTGCCAGCAGTTTACTAGCGGAGAGCTACGAGCAGTACTTC. Its protein is CASSLLAESYEQYF.

This clonotype was recorded many times. CDR3 region: CSVAQRYNEQFF. Written as DNA, the CDR3 is TGCAGCGTCGCCCAACGTTACAATGAGCAGTTCTTC. The chain carries TRBV29-1 and TRBJ2-1; D gene unclear. The germline V gene has CDR1 SQVTM and CDR2 ANQGSEA. V lost 6 bases to trimming and J lost 4 bases, with 10 bases between them. This CDR3 comprises 12 residues.

This clonotype was observed a few times. V usage is TRBV7-2 and J usage is TRBJ1-6; D perhaps matches TRBD1 (6 bases). The CDR3 loop spans 14 amino acids. Germline CDR1 is SGHTA and CDR2 is FQGNSA. Trimming took 7 bases from V and 8 from J, leaving 15 bases between them. The CDR3 DNA reads TGTGCCAGCAACAAACAGGGCGGGGATTCACCCCTCCACTTT. It specifies CASNKQGGDSPLHF.

This clonotype was detected only a few times. The chain links TRBV20-1 to TRBJ1-5, with D possibly being TRBD1 (6 bases). This CDR3 contains 18 residues. Germline V gene data show CDR1 as DFQATT and CDR2 as SNEGSKA (reference sequence). V was clipped by 3 bases and J by 3 bases, with 24 bases between them. In nucleotides, the CDR3 is TGCAGTGCTAGGGCAAGGCGGACAGAGATTTGGGACAATCAGCCCCAGCATTTT. Residues: CSARARRTEIWDNQPQHF.

This clonotype was detected only a few times. The chain links TRBV7-2 to TRBJ2-5; D possibly matches TRBD1 or TRBD2 (6 bases each). This CDR3 has 13 amino acids. Germline-derived CDR1 and CDR2 are SGHTA and FQGNSA. V lost 6 bases and J lost 4, with 12 bases in between. DNA of the CDR3: TGTGCCAGCAGTGGGGGGCGAGGAGAGACCCAGTACTTC. It yields the protein CASSGGRGETQYF. The entire variable domain, with the rest obtained from reference TRBV7-2 and TRBJ2-5, is as follows: GAGVSQSPSNKVTEKGKDVELRCDPISGHTALYWYRQSLGQGLEFLIYFQGNSAPDKSGLPSDRFSAERTGGSVSTLTIQRTQQEDSAVYLCASSGGRGETQYFGPGTRLLVL.

Of note for this clonotype: Germline and junction disagree at one end, which may indicate a read error. The chain recombines TRBV28 with TRBJ2-3, with D possibly matching TRBD1 (6 bases). The CDR3 is 16 amino acids. Germline V gives CDR1 MDHEN, CDR2 SYDVKM. Here the CDR3 reads CAGSPGARFSTDTQYF. The CDR3 DNA reads TGTGCCGGCAGTCCAGGGGCCCGGTTCTCTACAGATACGCAGTATTTT. The full variable domain, completed using reference TRBV28 and TRBJ2-3, is DVKVTQSSRYLVKRTGEKVFLECVQDMDHENMFWYRQDPGLGLRLIYFSYDVKMKEKGDIPEGYSVSREKKERFSLILESASTNQTSMYLCAGSPGARFSTDTQYFGPGTRLTVL.

This clonotype was counted a few times. This chain links TRBV7-9 with TRBJ1-6; D is possibly TRBD1 (5 bases). The germline CDR1 and CDR2 sequences are SEHNR and FQNEAQ (reference sequence). Trimming removed 1 base at V and 14 bases at J, with 9 bases between. This CDR3 has 12 residues. This CDR3 is CASSLVGTALHF. In nucleotides, the CDR3 is TGTGCCAGCAGCTTAGTAGGGACGGCCCTCCACTTT.